The sample holds a few counts of the clone carrying this T cell receptor (beta chain). Its antigen is not identified. CDR3 length: 15 residues. From germline, CDR1 is LGHNA and CDR2 YSLEER. Trimming removed 0 bases from V and 12 bases from J, with 18 bases in between. This sample was included in a study of T-cell memory formation after mild COVID-19. Study at large: Most TCR clusters belonged to a single donor. Study-wide points: Several responding clones turned up in pre-infection memory, indicating that cross-reactive memory may have taken part. Contracting CD4+ clones sat mainly in CM and EM; CD8+ in EMRA.

Employing constant-segment primers, 5'RACE generated TCR alpha and TCR beta cDNA libraries bearing sample barcodes and UMIs. Via MiXCR, TCRdb re-called the 5' RACE reads, giving one row per CDR3 protein. The profile shows roughly 400,000 distinct CDR3 sequences, roughly 18% of them singletons. The specimen sequenced was PBMCs or a T cell subset sorted from them (not recorded which). The chain is built from TRBV4-3 and TRBJ2-1, with D tentatively TRBD1 (5 bases). This sequence was found in a man aged 18 to 30 who had mild COVID-19 (a few samples of this study predate the infection). Cell type and time point are not known. The CDR3 sequence: CASSQDPGQVLGQFF. CDR3 bases: TGCGCCAGCAGCCAAGATCCAGGGCAAGTGCTCGGGCAGTTCTTC.